This T cell receptor (beta chain) was recovered during a study of blood T cell repertoires in COVID-19. Study as a whole: T cells, B-cell-depleted T cells, or PBMCs provided the cDNA or gDNA that served as material.

Cohort assignment relied on participant-reported clinical history. Donors in Cohort 3 who had recovered were those with two negative PCRs, healthcare professional clearance, or resolution of their symptoms. As processed by the authors: Amplification from reference gene primers served as the basis for estimated nucleated cell counts. Sequenced by immunoSEQ multiplex PCR; TCRdb stores in-frame clones only, minus some. D and trimming come from the DNA, and the V and J calls and clone size come from that table. The sample records about 380,000 clones, 80% to 90% being singletons. V trimming: 0 bases; J trimming: 11 bases; junction bases outside the gene matches: 16. The CDR3 totals 17 residues. The germline V gene has CDR1 LNHDA and CDR2 SQIVND (reference sequence).

This rearrangement joins TRBV19 to TRBJ1-1, with 9 bases fitting TRBD1. The specimen sequenced was PBMCs or T cells enriched from blood (not recorded which). This TCR came from a man between 25 and 39 years old who had recovered from COVID-19. The CDR3 spells CASSIDLFRPGQGNAFF. DNA of the CDR3: TGTGCCAGTAGTATAGATCTTTTCCGACCGGGACAGGGTAATGCTTTCTTT.